A selection of T cell receptor beta chains follows, all from one sample in a study of blood T cell repertoires in COVID-19. Profiled with immunoSEQ multiplex PCR; TCRdb holds only in-frame clones, not every one. The data show a few hundred thousand clones, with roughly 90% seen just once and roughly 2.8% held by the top ten. The sequenced material came from peripheral blood. The receptors originated from a woman in her 30s with COVID-19, enrolled during active disease. Each CDR3 is given with its conserved first and last residue. A D gene is named only where the DNA matches it firmly. Where a row states a size, it is once, few, many or the class of an expanded clone; other rows omit it.

abundance	d_gene	j_gene	v_gene	CDR3aa	CDR3nt
-	-	TRBJ1-1	TRBV25-1	CASSETGMWNTEAFF	TGTGCCAGCAGTGAAACAGGGATGTGGAACACTGAAGCTTTCTTT
-	TRBD1	TRBJ2-1	TRBV2	CASSSDRPDEQFF	TGTGCCAGCAGTTCGGACAGGCCGGATGAGCAGTTCTTC
-	TRBD1	TRBJ2-3	TRBV24-1	CATSETGTGGNTDTQYF	TGTGCCACCAGTGAAACCGGGACAGGGGGTAACACAGATACGCAGTATTTT
few	-	TRBJ1-1	TRBV3-1/TRBV3-2	CASSHQTGQGGTEAFF	TGTGCCAGCAGCCACCAAACGGGGCAGGGAGGGACTGAAGCTTTCTTT
-	TRBD1	TRBJ1-2	TRBV7-9	CASSFPTGDGGYTF	TGTGCCAGCAGCTTCCCGACAGGGGACGGGGGCTACACCTTC
-	-	TRBJ1-5	TRBV19	CASSIQLSNQPQHF	TGTGCCAGTAGTATACAGTTAAGCAATCAGCCCCAGCATTTT
-	-	TRBJ1-2	TRBV28	CASSSGLSWNYGYTF	TGTGCCAGCAGTTCGGGACTCTCTTGGAACTATGGCTACACCTTC
-	TRBD1	TRBJ2-5	TRBV5-1	CASSGGTGTGETQYF	TGCGCCAGCAGCGGAGGGACAGGGACTGGAGAGACCCAGTACTTC
-	-	TRBJ1-1	TRBV27	CASSLVMNTEAFF	TGTGCCAGCAGTTTAGTAATGAACACTGAAGCTTTCTTT
-	-	TRBJ2-2	TRBV11-2	CASSMRTGELFF	TGTGCCAGCAGCATGAGGACCGGGGAGCTGTTTTTT
few	-	TRBJ2-7	TRBV10-2	CASSEYLAREQYF	TGCGCCAGCAGTGAGTACCTAGCGCGCGAGCAGTACTTC
-	-	TRBJ1-6	TRBV30	CAWSEARGNSPLHF	TGTGCCTGGAGTGAGGCCAGGGGTAATTCACCCCTCCACTTT
-	-	TRBJ1-1	TRBV29-1	CSAGQKKNTEAFF	TGCAGCGCTGGACAGAAAAAGAACACTGAAGCTTTCTTT
-	TRBD2	TRBJ2-2	TRBV5-4	CASSSSRGSTGELFF	TGTGCCAGCAGCTCTAGTCGCGGGAGCACCGGGGAGCTGTTTTTT
-	TRBD2	TRBJ2-3	TRBV5-1	CASSLRLAGGTDTQYF	TGCGCCAGCAGCCTAAGACTAGCGGGAGGCACAGATACGCAGTATTTT
-	-	TRBJ1-5	TRBV27	CASSLSADQPQHF	TGTGCCAGCAGTCTATCGGCCGATCAGCCCCAGCATTTT
many	TRBD2	TRBJ2-2	TRBV9	CASSVTAGESTGELFF	TGTGCCAGCAGCGTCACAGCGGGAGAGAGCACCGGGGAGCTGTTTTTT
-	TRBD1	TRBJ2-7	TRBV19	CASRKGTGSSYEQYF	TGTGCCAGTAGGAAGGGGACAGGGAGCTCCTACGAGCAGTACTTC
-	-	TRBJ1-3	TRBV5-6	CASSLGGFITGNTIYF	TGTGCCAGCAGCTTGGGAGGGTTCATAACTGGAAACACCATATATTTT
-	-	TRBJ1-3	TRBV7-2	CASSLTGSGNTIYF	TGTGCCAGCAGCTTAACAGGCTCTGGAAACACCATATATTTT
-	-	TRBJ2-7	TRBV19	CASSISPDISYEQYF	TGTGCCAGTAGTATATCCCCGGACATATCCTACGAGCAGTACTTC
-	-	TRBJ2-7	TRBV13	CASSFTGGEYEQYF	TGTGCCAGCAGCTTTACAGGGGGGGAATACGAGCAGTACTTC
-	-	TRBJ2-1	TRBV27	CASSFQASPLYNEQFF	TGTGCCAGCAGTTTCCAGGCTAGCCCTCTATACAATGAGCAGTTCTTC
-	TRBD1	TRBJ2-5	TRBV6-5	CAIRQGARETQYF	TGTGCCATCCGACAGGGGGCCAGGGAGACCCAGTACTTC
-	TRBD1	TRBJ1-2	TRBV6-5	CASRRQGARGYTF	TGTGCCAGCAGACGACAGGGGGCTCGAGGCTACACCTTC
-	TRBD1	TRBJ1-5	TRBV12-3/TRBV12-4	CASSWQGEQPQHF	TGTGCCAGCAGTTGGCAGGGGGAACAGCCCCAGCATTTT
-	-	TRBJ1-1	TRBV20-1	CSASGQGSFVKEAFF	TGCAGTGCTAGTGGCCAGGGGTCTTTCGTGAAGGAAGCTTTCTTT
-	-	TRBJ2-7	TRBV10-2	CASSEVIIGLASYEQYF	TGCGCCAGCAGTGAGGTCATAATCGGACTCGCCTCCTACGAGCAGTACTTC
-	-	TRBJ1-4	TRBV5-6	CASSLLLTAGEEKLFF	TGTGCCAGCAGCCTCCTTTTAACGGCGGGAGAAGAAAAACTGTTTTTT
-	TRBD2	TRBJ2-1	TRBV6-6	CASSYWGGNEQFF	TGTGCCAGCAGTTATTGGGGAGGGAATGAGCAGTTCTTC
once	-	TRBJ2-1	TRBV5-6	CASSRSSYNEQFF	TGTGCCAGCAGTCGGAGCTCCTACAATGAGCAGTTCTTC
-	-	TRBJ1-1	TRBV2	CASSRGRTEAFF	TGTGCCAGCTCCAGGGGTCGGACTGAAGCTTTCTTT
-	TRBD1	TRBJ2-1	TRBV11-3	CASSLKGTGGWSEQFF	TGTGCCAGCAGCTTAAAAGGGACAGGGGGCTGGAGTGAGCAGTTCTTC
-	TRBD2	TRBJ2-2	TRBV4-2	CASSQDGAGGPSGGELFF	TGTGCCAGCAGCCAAGATGGGGCGGGAGGGCCCTCGGGCGGGGAGCTGTTTTTT
-	-	TRBJ2-7	TRBV20-1	CSAGTGYEQYF	TGCAGTGCTGGGACTGGCTACGAGCAGTACTTC